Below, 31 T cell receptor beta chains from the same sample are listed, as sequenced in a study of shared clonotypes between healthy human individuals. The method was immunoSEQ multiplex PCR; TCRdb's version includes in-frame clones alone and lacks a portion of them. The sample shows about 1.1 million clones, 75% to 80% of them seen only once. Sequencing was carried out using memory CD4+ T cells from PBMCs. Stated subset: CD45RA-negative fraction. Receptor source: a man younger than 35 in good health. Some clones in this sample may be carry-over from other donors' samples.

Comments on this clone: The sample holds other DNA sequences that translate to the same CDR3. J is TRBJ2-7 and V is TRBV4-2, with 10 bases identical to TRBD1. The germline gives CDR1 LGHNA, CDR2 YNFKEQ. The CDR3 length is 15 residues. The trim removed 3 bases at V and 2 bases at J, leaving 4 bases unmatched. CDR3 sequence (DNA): TGTGCCAGCAGCCAGCCCGGGACAGGGGCCTACGAGCAGTACTTC. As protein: CASSQPGTGAYEQYF.

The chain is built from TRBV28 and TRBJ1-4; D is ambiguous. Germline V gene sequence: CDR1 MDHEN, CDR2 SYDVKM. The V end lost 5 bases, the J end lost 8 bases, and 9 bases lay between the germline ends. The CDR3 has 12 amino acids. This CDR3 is CASSGGEEKLFF. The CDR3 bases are TGTGCCAGCAGTGGCGGGGAGGAAAAACTGTTTTTT.

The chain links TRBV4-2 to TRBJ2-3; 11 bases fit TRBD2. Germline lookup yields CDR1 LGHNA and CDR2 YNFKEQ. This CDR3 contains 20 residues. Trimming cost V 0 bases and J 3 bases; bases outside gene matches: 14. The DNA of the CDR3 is TGTGCCAGCAGCCAAGATGCTAGCGGGAGGTCTCTGGTTGGAACAGATACGCAGTATTTT. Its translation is CASSQDASGRSLVGTDTQYF.

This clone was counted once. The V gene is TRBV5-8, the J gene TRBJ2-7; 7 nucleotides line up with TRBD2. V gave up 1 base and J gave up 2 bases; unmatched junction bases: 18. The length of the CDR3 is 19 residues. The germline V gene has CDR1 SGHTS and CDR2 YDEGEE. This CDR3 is CASSLWGGFVGEVPYEQYF. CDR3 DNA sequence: TGTGCCAGCAGCTTGTGGGGGGGGTTTGTGGGAGAAGTCCCCTACGAGCAGTACTTC.

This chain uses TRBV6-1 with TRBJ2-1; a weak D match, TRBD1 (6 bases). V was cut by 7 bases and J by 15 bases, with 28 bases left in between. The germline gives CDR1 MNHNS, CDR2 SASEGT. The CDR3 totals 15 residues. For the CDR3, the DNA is TGTGCCAGCAAAGGGGGTGGCCTGGGGGCTGGAGCTCTGTTCTTC. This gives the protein CASKGGGLGAGALFF.

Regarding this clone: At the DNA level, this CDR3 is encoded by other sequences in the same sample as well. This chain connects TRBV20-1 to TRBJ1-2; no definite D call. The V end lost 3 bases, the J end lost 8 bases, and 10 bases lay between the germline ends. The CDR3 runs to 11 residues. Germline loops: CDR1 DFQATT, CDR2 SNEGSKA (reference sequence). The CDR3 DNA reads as TGCAGTGCTAGCCGTGGGGAGGGCTACACCTTC. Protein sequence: CSASRGEGYTF.

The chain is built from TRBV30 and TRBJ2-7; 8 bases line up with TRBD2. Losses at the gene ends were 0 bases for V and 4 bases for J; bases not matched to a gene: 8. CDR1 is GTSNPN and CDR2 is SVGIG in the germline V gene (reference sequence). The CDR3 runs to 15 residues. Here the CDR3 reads CAWSVPGGDRYEQYF. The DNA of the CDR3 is TGTGCCTGGAGTGTACCGGGAGGGGATCGGTACGAGCAGTACTTC.

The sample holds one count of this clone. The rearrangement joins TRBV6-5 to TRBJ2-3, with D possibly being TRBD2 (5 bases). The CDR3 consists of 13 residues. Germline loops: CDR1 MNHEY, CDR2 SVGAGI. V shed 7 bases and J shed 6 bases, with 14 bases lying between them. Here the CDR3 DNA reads TGTGCCAGCATTCCCCCGGGATTCGATACGCAGTATTTT. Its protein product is CASIPPGFDTQYF.

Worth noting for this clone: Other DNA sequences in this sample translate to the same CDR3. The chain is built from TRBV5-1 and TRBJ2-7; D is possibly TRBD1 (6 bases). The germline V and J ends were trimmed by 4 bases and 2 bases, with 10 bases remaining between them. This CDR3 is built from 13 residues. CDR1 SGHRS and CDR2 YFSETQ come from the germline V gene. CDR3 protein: CASSRTGTYEQYF. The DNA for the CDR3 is TGCGCCAGCAGCCGTACAGGGACCTACGAGCAGTACTTC.

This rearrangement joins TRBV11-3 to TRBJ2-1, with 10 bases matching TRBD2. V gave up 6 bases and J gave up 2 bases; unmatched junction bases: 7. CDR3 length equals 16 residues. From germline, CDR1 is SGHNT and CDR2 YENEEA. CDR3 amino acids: CASSLSGTSAYNEQFF. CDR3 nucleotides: TGTGCCAGCAGTCTCTCCGGGACTAGCGCCTACAATGAGCAGTTCTTC.

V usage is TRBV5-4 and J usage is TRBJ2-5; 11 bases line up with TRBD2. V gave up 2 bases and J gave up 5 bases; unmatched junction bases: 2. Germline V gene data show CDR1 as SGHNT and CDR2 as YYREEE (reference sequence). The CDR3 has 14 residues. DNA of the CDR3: TGTGCCAGCAGCTTACTAGCGGGAGCGGAGACCCAGTACTTC. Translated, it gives CASSLLAGAETQYF.

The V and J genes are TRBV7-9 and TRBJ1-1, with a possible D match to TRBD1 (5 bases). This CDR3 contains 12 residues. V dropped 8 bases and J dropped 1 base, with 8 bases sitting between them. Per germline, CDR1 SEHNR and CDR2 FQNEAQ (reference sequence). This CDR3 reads CASGGSNTEAFF. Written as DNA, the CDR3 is TGTGCCAGCGGGGGGTCGAACACTGAAGCTTTCTTT. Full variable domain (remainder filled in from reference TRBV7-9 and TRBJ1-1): DTGVSQNPRHKITKRGQNVTFRCDPISEHNRLYWYRQTLGQGPEFLTYFQNEAQLEKSRLLSDRFSAERPKGSFSTLEIQRTEQGDSAMYLCASGGSNTEAFFGQGTRLTVV.

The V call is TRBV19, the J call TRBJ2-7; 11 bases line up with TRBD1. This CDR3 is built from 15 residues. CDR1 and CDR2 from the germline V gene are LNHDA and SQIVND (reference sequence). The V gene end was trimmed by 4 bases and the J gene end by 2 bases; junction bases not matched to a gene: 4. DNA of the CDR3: TGTGCCAGTAGTACCCGGACAGGGGGCCCCTACGAGCAGTACTTC. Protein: CASSTRTGGPYEQYF.

CDR3 DNA: TGCGCCAGCAGCTTGGGAGCCCAAGCCTACGAGCAGTACTTC. It codes for CASSLGAQAYEQYF. The chain recombines TRBV5-1 with TRBJ2-7; D not certain. The V end lost 0 bases, the J end lost 2 bases, and 9 bases lay between the germline ends. This CDR3 has 14 residues. CDR1 SGHRS and CDR2 YFSETQ come from the germline V gene.

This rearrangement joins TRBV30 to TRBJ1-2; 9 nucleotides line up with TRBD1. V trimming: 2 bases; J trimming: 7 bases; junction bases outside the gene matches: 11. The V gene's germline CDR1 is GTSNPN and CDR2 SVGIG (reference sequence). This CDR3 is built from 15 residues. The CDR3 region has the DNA TGTGCCTGGAGTCTCGCCGGGACAGGGATGGGTGGCTACACCTTC. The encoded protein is CAWSLAGTGMGGYTF.

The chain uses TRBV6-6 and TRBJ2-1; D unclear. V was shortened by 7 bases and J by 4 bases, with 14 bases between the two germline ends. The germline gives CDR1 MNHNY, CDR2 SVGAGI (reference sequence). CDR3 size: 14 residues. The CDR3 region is CASTPRTGYNEQFF. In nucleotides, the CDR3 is TGTGCCAGCACCCCAAGAACCGGGTACAATGAGCAGTTCTTC.

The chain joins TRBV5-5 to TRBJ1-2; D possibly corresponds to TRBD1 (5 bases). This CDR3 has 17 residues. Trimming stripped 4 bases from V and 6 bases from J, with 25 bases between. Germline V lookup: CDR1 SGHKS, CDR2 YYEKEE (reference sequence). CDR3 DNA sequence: TGTGCCAGCAGCAGCTCTTTCGGGTCAGGGATTGCGGATGGCTACACCTTC. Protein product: CASSSSFGSGIADGYTF. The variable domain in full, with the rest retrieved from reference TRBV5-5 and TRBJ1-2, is DAGVTQSPTHLIKTRGQQVTLRCSPISGHKSVSWYQQVLGQGPQFIFQYYEKEERGRGNFPDRFSARQFPNYSSELNVNALLLGDSALYLCASSSSFGSGIADGYTFGSGTRLTVV.

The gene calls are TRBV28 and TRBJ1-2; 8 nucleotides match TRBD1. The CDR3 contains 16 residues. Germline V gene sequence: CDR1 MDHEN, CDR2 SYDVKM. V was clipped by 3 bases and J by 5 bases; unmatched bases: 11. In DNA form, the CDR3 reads TGTGCCAGCAGTTTGGGCAGGGGGACAGGAATTTATGGCTACACCTTC. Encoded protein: CASSLGRGTGIYGYTF.

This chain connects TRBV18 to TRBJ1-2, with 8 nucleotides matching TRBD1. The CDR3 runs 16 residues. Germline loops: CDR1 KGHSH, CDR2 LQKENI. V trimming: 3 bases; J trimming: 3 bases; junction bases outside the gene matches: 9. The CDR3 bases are TGTGCCAGCTCACCGCCTGGTGACAGGGGTGACTATGGCTACACCTTC. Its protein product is CASSPPGDRGDYGYTF.

CDR3 residues: CASSPRFPGADTEAFF. The CDR3 coding sequence is TGCGCCAGCAGTCCAAGATTTCCGGGGGCGGACACTGAAGCTTTCTTT. V is TRBV4-1 and J is TRBJ1-1; TRBD1 is a possible D gene (6 bases). CDR1 MGHRA and CDR2 YSYEKL come from the germline V gene. V was shortened by 6 bases and J by 3 bases, with 20 bases between the two germline ends. The CDR3 consists of 16 residues.

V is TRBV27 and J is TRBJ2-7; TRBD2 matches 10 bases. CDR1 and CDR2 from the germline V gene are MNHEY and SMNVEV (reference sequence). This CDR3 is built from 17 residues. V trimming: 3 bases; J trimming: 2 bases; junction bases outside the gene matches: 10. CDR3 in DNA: TGTGCCAGCAGTTTGCAATATCTAGCGGGAGACCCCTACGAGCAGTACTTC. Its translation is CASSLQYLAGDPYEQYF.

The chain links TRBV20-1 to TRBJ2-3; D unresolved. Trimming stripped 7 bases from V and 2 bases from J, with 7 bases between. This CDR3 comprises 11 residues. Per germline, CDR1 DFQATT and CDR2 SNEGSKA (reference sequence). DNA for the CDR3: TGCAGTGGGGTTCCCACAGATACGCAGTATTTT. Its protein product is CSGVPTDTQYF.

CDR3 region: CASSDSVNEKLFF. The CDR3 nucleotides read TGTGCCAGCAGTGACAGCGTTAATGAAAAACTGTTTTTT. The rearrangement links TRBV25-1 to TRBJ1-4; no definite D call. CDR1 MGHDK and CDR2 SYGVNS come from the germline V gene. This CDR3 is built from 13 residues. Trimming left V 3 bases short and J 4 bases short, with 6 bases between.

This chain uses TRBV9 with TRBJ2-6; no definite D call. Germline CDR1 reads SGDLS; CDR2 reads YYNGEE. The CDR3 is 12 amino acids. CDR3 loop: CVHTTGANVLTF. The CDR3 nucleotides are TGTGTCCACACAACGGGGGCCAACGTCCTGACTTTC.

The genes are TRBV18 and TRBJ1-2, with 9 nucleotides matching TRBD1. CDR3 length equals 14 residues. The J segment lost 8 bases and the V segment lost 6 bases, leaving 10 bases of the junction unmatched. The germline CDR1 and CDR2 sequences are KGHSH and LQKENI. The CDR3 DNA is TGTGCCAGCTCGGCGGACAGGGGAGTAGACGGCTACACCTTC. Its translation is CASSADRGVDGYTF. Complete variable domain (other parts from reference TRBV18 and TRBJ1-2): NAGVMQNPRHLVRRRGQEARLRCSPMKGHSHVYWYRQLPEEGLKFMVYLQKENIIDESGMPKERFSAEFPKEGPSILRIQQVVRGDSAAYFCASSADRGVDGYTFGSGTRLTVV.

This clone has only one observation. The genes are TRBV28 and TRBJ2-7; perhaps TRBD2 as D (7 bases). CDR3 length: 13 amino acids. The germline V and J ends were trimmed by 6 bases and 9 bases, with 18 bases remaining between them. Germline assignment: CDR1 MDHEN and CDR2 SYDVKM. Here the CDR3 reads CASRAGHISGQYF. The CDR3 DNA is TGTGCCAGCAGAGCGGGACACATTTCGGGGCAGTACTTC.

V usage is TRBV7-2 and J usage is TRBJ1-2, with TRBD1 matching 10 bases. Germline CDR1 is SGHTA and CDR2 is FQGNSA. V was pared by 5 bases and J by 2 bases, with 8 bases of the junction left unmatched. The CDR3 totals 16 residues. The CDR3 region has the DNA TGTGCCAGCAGCACTCGGGACAGGGGCCCGAACTATGGCTACACCTTC. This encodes CASSTRDRGPNYGYTF.

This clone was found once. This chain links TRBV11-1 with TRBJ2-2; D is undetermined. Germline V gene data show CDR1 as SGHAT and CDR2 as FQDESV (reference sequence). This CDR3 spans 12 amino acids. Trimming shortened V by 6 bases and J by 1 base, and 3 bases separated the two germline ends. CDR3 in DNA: TGTGCCAGCAGACTGAACACCGGGGAGCTGTTTTTT. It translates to CASRLNTGELFF.

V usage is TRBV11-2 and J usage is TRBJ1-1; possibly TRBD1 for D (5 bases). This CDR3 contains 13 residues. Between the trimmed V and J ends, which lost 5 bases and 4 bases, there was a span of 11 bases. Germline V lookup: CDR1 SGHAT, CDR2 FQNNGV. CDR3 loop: CASSPDGGTEAFF. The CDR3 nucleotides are TGTGCCAGCAGCCCGGATGGGGGCACTGAAGCTTTCTTT.

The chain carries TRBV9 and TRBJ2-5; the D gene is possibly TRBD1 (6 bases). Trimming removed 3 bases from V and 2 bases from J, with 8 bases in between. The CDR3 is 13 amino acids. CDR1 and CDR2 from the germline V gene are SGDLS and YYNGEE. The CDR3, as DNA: TGTGCCAGCAGCGAAGGACAGCAAGAGACCCAGTACTTC. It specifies CASSEGQQETQYF.

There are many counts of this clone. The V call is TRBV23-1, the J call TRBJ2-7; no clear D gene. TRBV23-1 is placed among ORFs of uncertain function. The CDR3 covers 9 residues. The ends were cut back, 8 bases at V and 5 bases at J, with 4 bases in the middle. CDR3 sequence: CASGDEQYF. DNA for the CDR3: TGCGCCAGCGGTGACGAGCAGTACTTC.